The 26 T cell receptor beta chains presented below share a single source sample, sequenced in a study of blood T cells in healthy people across ages. The second PCR ran about 6 to 12 cycles with a sample-barcoded 5' primer and J-beta primers. TCRdb processed the 5' RACE reads anew with MiXCR; each CDR3 protein has one entry. The data hold around 1,000,000 distinct CDR3 sequences, with approximately 25% observed a single time. The data also belong to a second study, concerning T cells of mothers and their children.

What was sequenced was blood. The receptors were gathered from a girl aged 2-10 years in good health.

The rearrangement joins TRBV28 to TRBJ2-7; D is undetermined. This CDR3 contains 12 residues. Trimming removed 7 bases at V and 0 bases at J, with 7 bases between. Germline V gene data show CDR1 as MDHEN and CDR2 as SYDVKM. The chain's CDR3 is CASMRSSYEQYF. CDR3 DNA: TGTGCCAGCATGAGGAGCTCCTACGAGCAGTACTTC.

The chain recombines TRBV27 with TRBJ2-7; 8 bases are shared with TRBD1. The V gene's germline CDR1 is MNHEY and CDR2 SMNVEV (reference sequence). There are 14 residues in the CDR3. J lost 6 bases, V lost 6 bases, and 10 bases had no gene match. DNA of the CDR3: TGTGCCAGCAGGTTCCGGGACAGGCCCGGCGAGCAGTACTTC. It codes for CASRFRDRPGEQYF.

The sample holds a few counts of this clonotype. The V gene is TRBV20-1, the J gene TRBJ2-5, with 11 nucleotides matching TRBD2. The J call is uncertain, as TRBJ2-7 better fits the DNA end. The CDR3 has 13 amino acids. The germline gives CDR1 DFQATT, CDR2 SNEGSKA (reference sequence). CDR3 amino acids: CSATSGGQYEQYF. DNA for the CDR3: TGCAGTGCTACTAGCGGGGGGCAGTACGAGCAGTACTTC.

This clonotype has at least ten counts. This chain joins TRBV27 and TRBJ1-1; maybe TRBD1 (5 bases). The CDR3 has 13 amino acids. Per germline, CDR1 MNHEY and CDR2 SMNVEV (reference sequence). The ends were cut back, 1 base at V and 5 bases at J, with 8 bases in the middle. The CDR3 is CASSLWGMTEAFF. The CDR3 region has the DNA TGTGCCAGCAGTTTATGGGGGATGACTGAAGCTTTCTTT.

V usage is TRBV20-1 and J usage is TRBJ2-1; maybe TRBD2 (6 bases). CDR1 and CDR2 (germline): DFQATT, SNEGSKA (reference sequence). The V end was cut by 0 bases, the J end by 7 bases, with 10 bases between. The CDR3 contains 13 residues. The DNA for the CDR3 is TGCAGTGCTAGAGATCCTCGGGGGAATGAGCAGTTCTTC. Its translation: CSARDPRGNEQFF.

This clonotype was recorded a few times. The chain is built from TRBV28 and TRBJ1-6, with D possibly matching TRBD1 (5 bases). The CDR3 totals 13 residues. Germline assignment: CDR1 MDHEN and CDR2 SYDVKM. V was pared by 7 bases and J by 9 bases, with 13 bases between. The CDR3 DNA sequence: TGTGCCAGCAACCCAGGGATTGGTTCACCCCTCCACTTT. Translated: CASNPGIGSPLHF.

The rearrangement uses TRBV5-1 and TRBJ2-1; D gene unclear. Per the germline V gene, CDR1 is SGHRS and CDR2 is YFSETQ. V was shortened by 2 bases and J by 5 bases, with 14 bases between the two germline ends. The CDR3 has 15 residues. The CDR3 spells CASSFYDDPNNEQFF. The CDR3, as DNA: TGCGCCAGCAGCTTTTACGACGACCCAAACAATGAGCAGTTCTTC. Using reference TRBV5-1 and TRBJ2-1 for the parts outside the CDR3, the full variable domain is KAGVTQTPRYLIKTRGQQVTLSCSPISGHRSVSWYQQTPGQGLQFLFEYFSETQRNKGNFPGRFSGRQFSNSRSEMNVSTLELGDSALYLCASSFYDDPNNEQFFGPGTRLTVL.

The chain is built from TRBV28 and TRBJ2-7, with 10 nucleotides matching TRBD2. Germline CDR1 MDHEN, CDR2 SYDVKM. The ends lost 4 bases at V and 4 bases at J; junction bases unmatched: 10. CDR3 length: 16 amino acids. The CDR3 nucleotides are TGTGCCAGCAGTTCGCGACTAGCGGGTGGAATTTACGAGCAGTACTTC. Translating gives CASSSRLAGGIYEQYF. The entire variable domain, with the rest obtained from reference TRBV28 and TRBJ2-7, is as follows: DVKVTQSSRYLVKRTGEKVFLECVQDMDHENMFWYRQDPGLGLRLIYFSYDVKMKEKGDIPEGYSVSREKKERFSLILESASTNQTSMYLCASSSRLAGGIYEQYFGPGTRLTVT.

This clonotype was counted a few times. This chain uses TRBV4-1 with TRBJ1-5; no clear D gene. CDR1 is MGHRA, CDR2 YSYEKL, per germline. CDR3 length: 13 amino acids. The V gene lost 0 bases and the J gene lost 8 bases, with 8 bases spanning the gap. Here the CDR3 reads CASSQDVWEPQHF. CDR3 nucleotide sequence: TGCGCCAGCAGCCAAGATGTCTGGGAGCCCCAGCATTTT.

This sequence joins TRBV20-1 and TRBJ2-7; D is unresolved. The CDR3 contains 13 residues. Per the germline V gene, CDR1 is DFQATT and CDR2 is SNEGSKA (reference sequence). The CDR3 DNA reads as TGCAGCGCACAACAGCAGAGCTCCTACGAGCAGTACTTC. It encodes CSAQQQSSYEQYF.

The V call is TRBV7-9, the J call TRBJ1-1, with TRBD1 as a possible D gene (6 bases). Germline V gene data show CDR1 as SEHNR and CDR2 as FQNEAQ (reference sequence). This CDR3 is 16 amino acids long. The V and J ends lost 5 bases and 3 bases respectively, with 19 bases between them. The DNA of the CDR3 is TGTGCCAGCAGCCGCCCGGCGCAGGGGTTCCACACTGAAGCTTTCTTT. The encoded protein is CASSRPAQGFHTEAFF.

This clonotype has ten or more counts. V is TRBV9 and J is TRBJ2-1, with D possibly being TRBD2 (5 bases). Germline CDR1 is SGDLS and CDR2 is YYNGEE. V lost 0 bases, J lost 6 bases, and 7 bases lay in between. The CDR3 extends over 13 amino acids. In DNA, the CDR3 is TGTGCCAGCAGCGTAGATGGGAGCAATGAGCAGTTCTTC. Translated: CASSVDGSNEQFF.

Concerning this clonotype: The conserved phenylalanine or tryptophan normally closing the CDR3 is absent here, so this likely arose from a read error. The chain combines TRBV20-1 with TRBJ1-1; no clear D. This CDR3 is built from 11 residues. The germline V gene has CDR1 DFQATT and CDR2 SNEGSKA (reference sequence). The V and J ends lost 3 bases and 3 bases respectively, with 5 bases between them. The CDR3 DNA is TGCAGTGCTAGGGAGGACACTGAAGCTTTCTCT. This sequence encodes CSAREDTEAFS.

The genes are TRBV4-2 and TRBJ1-2; D remains unclear. CDR3 length: 15 amino acids. Germline assignment: CDR1 LGHNA and CDR2 YNFKEQ. Trimming removed 0 bases at V and 5 bases at J, with 13 bases between. CDR3: CASSQEIAQLYGYTF. The CDR3 DNA reads as TGTGCCAGCAGCCAAGAGATTGCACAGTTATATGGCTACACCTTC.

This CDR3 is CASSITGGSSYEQYF. The CDR3 DNA sequence: TGTGCCAGCAGCATAACAGGGGGTAGCTCCTACGAGCAGTACTTC. The chain combines TRBV9 with TRBJ2-7, with 8 bases aligning to TRBD1. Germline V gene lookup returns CDR1 SGDLS and CDR2 YYNGEE. J lost 0 bases, V lost 4 bases, and 6 bases had no gene match. The CDR3 sequence is 15 residues long. Drawing the rest from reference TRBV9 and TRBJ2-7, the complete variable domain is DSGVTQTPKHLITATGQRVTLRCSPRSGDLSVYWYQQSLDQGLQFLIQYYNGEERAKGNILERFSAQQFPDLHSELNLSSLELGDSALYFCASSITGGSSYEQYFGPGTRLTVT.

The V and J genes are TRBV20-1 and TRBJ2-1, with 10 bases fitting TRBD2. The CDR3 is 16 amino acids. Germline V lookup: CDR1 DFQATT, CDR2 SNEGSKA (reference sequence). V was clipped by 1 base and J by 4 bases; unmatched bases: 7. This CDR3 is CSARGRLAGVYNEQFF. CDR3 in DNA: TGCAGTGCTAGAGGCCGCCTAGCGGGGGTTTACAATGAGCAGTTCTTC.

The CDR3: CASSTVGRLLSNTEAFF. CDR3 nucleotide sequence: TGTGCCAGCAGTACGGTGGGACGGCTACTCTCGAACACTGAAGCTTTCTTT. This rearrangement joins TRBV6-1 to TRBJ1-1; D perhaps matches TRBD1 (5 bases). The CDR3 is 17 amino acids. CDR1 and CDR2 from the germline V gene are MNHNS and SASEGT. V was clipped by 5 bases and J by 1 base, with 20 bases between them.

This clonotype appeared a few times. V is TRBV5-6 and J is TRBJ2-3; D unclear. CDR1 is SGHDT and CDR2 is YYEEEE in the germline V gene. V shed 4 bases and J shed 2 bases, with 11 bases lying between them. This CDR3 is built from 14 residues. The CDR3 DNA is TGTGCCAGCAGCCGAAGACGTGACACAGATACGCAGTATTTT. The encoded protein is CASSRRRDTDTQYF.

The rearrangement links TRBV20-1 to TRBJ2-1, with no clear D. V was shortened by 1 base and J by 9 bases, with 16 bases between the two germline ends. Germline CDR1 reads DFQATT; CDR2 reads SNEGSKA (reference sequence). The CDR3 is 14 amino acids. The chain's CDR3 is CSARVPEVGFEQFF. As DNA, the CDR3 is TGCAGTGCTAGAGTCCCTGAGGTGGGGTTTGAGCAGTTCTTC.

This clonotype was detected only once. At one end, the junction sequence differs from germline, possibly due to a read error. The chain combines TRBV5-1 with TRBJ2-5, with D perhaps TRBD2 (7 bases). The DNA end is more similar to TRBJ2-1, so the J call may be wrong. CDR1 and CDR2 (germline): SGHRS, YFSETQ. The CDR3 is made up of 17 amino acids. CDR3 amino acids: CASSLVGGALGNNQQFF. CDR3 sequence (DNA): TGCGCCAGCAGCTTGGTTGGGGGGGCCCTTGGAAACAATCAGCAGTTCTTC.

This clonotype was seen a handful of times. The chain recombines TRBV10-3 with TRBJ1-3; 7 bases fit TRBD1. Trimming cost V 9 bases and J 2 bases; bases outside gene matches: 4. Germline CDR1 is ENHRY and CDR2 is SYGVKD. The length of the CDR3 is 13 residues. For the CDR3, the DNA is TGTGCCATACAGGGGCTCGCTGGAAACACCATATATTTT. Translated, it gives CAIQGLAGNTIYF.

This chain uses TRBV25-1 with TRBJ2-5; a possible D gene is TRBD2 (5 bases). Germline V gives CDR1 MGHDK, CDR2 SYGVNS. The germline V and J ends were trimmed by 10 bases and 0 bases, with 12 bases remaining between them. CDR3 length equals 13 residues. The CDR3 is CATERGYQETQYF. In DNA form, the CDR3 reads TGTGCCACCGAAAGAGGGTACCAAGAGACCCAGTACTTC. Full variable domain (remainder filled in from reference TRBV25-1 and TRBJ2-5): EADIYQTPRYLVIGTGKKITLECSQTMGHDKMYWYQQDPGMELHLIHYSYGVNSTEKGDLSSESTVSRIRTEHFPLTLESARPSHTSQYLCATERGYQETQYFGPGTRLLVL.

This clonotype was observed a handful of times. The V call is TRBV6-1, the J call TRBJ1-4; 7 bases align to TRBD1. Trimming took 3 bases from V and 4 from J; bases not matched to a gene: 5. Germline CDR1 is MNHNS and CDR2 is SASEGT. This CDR3 is 15 amino acids long. The chain's CDR3 is CASSDGGGLNEKLFF. CDR3 coding DNA: TGTGCCAGCAGTGATGGAGGGGGCCTTAATGAAAAACTGTTTTTT.

This clonotype was detected many times. The CDR3 sequence is CASSHDRLAKNIQYF. CDR3 DNA sequence: TGCGCCAGCAGCCACGACAGACTAGCCAAAAACATTCAGTACTTC. The chain has TRBV4-3 and TRBJ2-4, with a tentative D call TRBD1 (5 bases). V gave up 3 bases and J gave up 0 bases, with 9 bases separating them. The length of the CDR3 is 15 residues. Per the germline V gene, CDR1 is LGHNA and CDR2 is YSLEER.

This clonotype appeared a few times. The chain joins TRBV7-2 to TRBJ2-5, with 8 bases identical to TRBD1. TRBJ2-7 matches the DNA end more closely, so the J call is doubtful. CDR3 length equals 15 residues. Germline CDR1 is SGHTA and CDR2 is FQGNSA. The CDR3 DNA sequence: TGTGCCAGCAGTCTCAAGCGACAGGGGACGAACGAGCAGTACTTC. Its translation is CASSLKRQGTNEQYF.

The chain uses TRBV19 and TRBJ1-2, with D possibly matching TRBD1 (6 bases). The CDR3 consists of 12 residues. CDR1 LNHDA and CDR2 SQIVND come from the germline V gene (reference sequence). V was clipped by 5 bases and J by 6 bases, with 10 bases between them. The CDR3 region is CASSAGDHGYTF. The DNA of the CDR3 is TGTGCCAGTAGTGCAGGGGACCATGGCTACACCTTC.